These 24 T cell receptor beta chains originate from one sample sequenced in a study of T cells after yellow fever vaccination. Using its own MiXCR run on the 5' RACE reads, TCRdb lists one record per CDR3 protein. The top ten clones hold 23% of a sample with a few hundred thousand distinct CDR3 sequences, approximately 3.8% of them seen once. Sequences were derived from PBMCs, sampled on the day of the yellow fever booster vaccination. These receptors were collected from a man between 18 and 29 years old who received the YFV17D yellow fever vaccine.

This clonotype was observed a few times. The DNA for the CDR3 is TGCGCCAGCAGCTTTACCCAGGGAGGTGGGCTGTTTTTT. Residues: CASSFTQGGGLFF. This chain uses TRBV5-1 with TRBJ2-2, with D perhaps TRBD2 (6 bases). Trimming took off 2 bases at V and 13 bases at J, with 15 bases between the two ends. The CDR3 length is 13 residues. CDR1 and CDR2 (germline): SGHRS, YFSETQ.

In its sample, this clonotype was seen many times. This chain joins TRBV7-2 and TRBJ1-2, with a possible D match to TRBD1 (5 bases). Germline V gives CDR1 SGHTA, CDR2 FQGNSA. The V and J ends lost 5 bases and 0 bases respectively, with 16 bases between them. This CDR3 spans 16 amino acids. The CDR3 DNA follows: TGTGCCAGCAGCCCTAGACGGGGCCTTACTAACTATGGCTACACCTTC. It yields the protein CASSPRRGLTNYGYTF.

This clonotype appeared a few times. This chain connects TRBV3-2 to TRBJ2-1; the table assigns TRBD2, which was not confirmed against the DNA. TRBV3-2 constitutes a pseudogene. This CDR3 has 17 residues. The CDR3 DNA reads as TGTGCCAGCAGCCCAAACCCTTATAGCGGGGGGGCGGATGAGCAGTTCTTC. Amino acid sequence: CASSPNPYSGGADEQFF.

This chain links TRBV10-3 with TRBJ2-2; D is unclear. CDR1 ENHRY and CDR2 SYGVKD come from the germline V gene. CDR3 size: 19 residues. V was shortened by 0 bases and J by 0 bases, with 17 bases between the two germline ends. In DNA form, the CDR3 reads TGTGCCATCAGTGAGTCTAGAGGCCGTTCCCTTCCGAACACCGGGGAGCTGTTTTTT. Its translation is CAISESRGRSLPNTGELFF.

The table lists this clonotype with many counts. The chain is built from TRBV5-1 and TRBJ2-3; D ambiguous. The CDR3 extends over 15 amino acids. Trimming removed 0 bases at V and 2 bases at J, with 10 bases between. The germline V gene has CDR1 SGHRS and CDR2 YFSETQ. The CDR3 DNA reads as TGCGCCAGCAGCTTGGTAGAGCTAGACACAGATACGCAGTATTTT. This translates into CASSLVELDTDTQYF.

This clonotype was seen repeatedly, ten times or more. The chain combines TRBV20-1 with TRBJ2-4; D may correspond to TRBD1 or TRBD2 (5 bases each). The V end lost 3 bases, the J end lost 0 bases, and 6 bases lay between the germline ends. Germline V CDR1 and CDR2: DFQATT, SNEGSKA (reference sequence). This CDR3 has 13 residues. In DNA, the CDR3 is TGCAGTGCTAGGGGGGTAGCCAAAAACATTCAGTACTTC. Translation gives CSARGVAKNIQYF.

The sample holds a few counts of this clonotype. CDR3 sequence (DNA): TGCAGTGCTACCCCAACCCTCTATGGCTACACCTTC. Amino acid sequence: CSATPTLYGYTF. This chain connects TRBV20-1 to TRBJ1-2; D not certain. Germline loops: CDR1 DFQATT, CDR2 SNEGSKA (reference sequence). V lost 4 bases to trimming and J lost 4 bases, with 10 bases between them. This CDR3 region has 12 residues.

The chain uses TRBV18 and TRBJ1-2, with D possibly TRBD1 on 5 matching bases. The CDR3 spans 15 residues. The V and J ends lost 0 bases and 4 bases respectively, with 12 bases between them. In germline, CDR1 is KGHSH, CDR2 LQKENI. CDR3 in DNA: TGTGCCAGCTCACCACCGCTCCAGGGACCCTATGGCTACACCTTC. Protein: CASSPPLQGPYGYTF.

This clonotype was detected a few times. The chain has TRBV12-3 or TRBV12-4 and TRBJ1-4, with 8 bases matching TRBD1. This CDR3 spans 16 amino acids. With 0 bases clipped from V and 10 bases from J, the junction kept 10 bases outside the gene matches. The CDR3 nucleotides are TGTGCCAGCAGTTTAGCGCTGGGCGGGACAGGTCGAAAACTGTTTTTT. Protein product: CASSLALGGTGRKLFF.

This clonotype was recorded many times. The gene calls are TRBV6-2 or TRBV6-3 and TRBJ2-7; D call uncertain. The V and J ends lost 7 bases and 1 base respectively, with 11 bases between them. CDR3 length equals 13 residues. Germline assignment: CDR1 MNHEY and CDR2 SVGEGT. This CDR3 reads CASTPGASYEQYF. The CDR3 coding sequence is TGTGCCAGCACCCCCGGCGCGTCCTACGAGCAGTACTTC.

The rearrangement joins TRBV12-3 or TRBV12-4 to TRBJ2-2, with TRBD2 matching 8 bases. This CDR3 contains 13 residues. With 10 bases clipped from V and 5 bases from J, the junction kept 6 bases outside the gene matches. CDR3 in amino acids: CATPGTRTGELFF. DNA of the CDR3: TGTGCCACCCCCGGGACTAGAACCGGGGAGCTGTTTTTT.

The J gene is TRBJ1-5, the V gene TRBV7-2; possibly TRBD1 for D (5 bases). In germline, CDR1 is SGHTA, CDR2 FQGNSA. This CDR3 spans 17 amino acids. V was trimmed by 1 base and J by 3 bases, leaving 16 bases between them. The CDR3, as DNA: TGTGCCAGCAGCTTAGTCGGGGCAGGGACCAACAATCAGCCCCAGCATTTT. It translates to CASSLVGAGTNNQPQHF.

V and J are TRBV6-2 or TRBV6-3 and TRBJ2-1, with TRBD2 identical over 11 bases. V shed 6 bases and J 4 bases; nucleotides not matched to a gene: 5. The CDR3 consists of 15 residues. Germline loops: CDR1 MNHEY, CDR2 SVGEGT. CDR3 coding DNA: TGTGCCAGCAGACCTAGCGGGGGGCTATACAATGAGCAGTTCTTC. The encoded protein is CASRPSGGLYNEQFF.

The V gene is TRBV30, the J gene TRBJ2-1; 8 nucleotides align to TRBD2. The CDR3 is made up of 15 amino acids. With 2 bases clipped from V and 7 bases from J, the junction kept 10 bases outside the gene matches. Germline CDR1 and CDR2: GTSNPN and SVGIG (reference sequence). The CDR3 DNA reads as TGTGCCTGGAGTTTAGTAGCGGGGAATGGGAATGAGCAGTTCTTC. The encoded protein is CAWSLVAGNGNEQFF.

This clonotype was detected ten times or more. The rearrangement links TRBV27 to TRBJ2-3; D remains ambiguous. The V gene lost 5 bases and the J gene lost 1 base, with 7 bases spanning the gap. Germline V CDR1 and CDR2: MNHEY, SMNVEV (reference sequence). The CDR3 extends over 13 amino acids. CDR3 in amino acids: CASSTWGTDTQYF. Written as DNA, the CDR3 is TGTGCCAGCAGTACATGGGGCACAGATACGCAGTATTTT.

The table lists this clonotype with a few counts. The gene calls are TRBV7-6 and TRBJ2-1; a possible D gene is TRBD2 (6 bases). This CDR3 is built from 14 residues. The germline gives CDR1 SGHVS, CDR2 FNYEAQ. Trimming removed 5 bases from V and 9 bases from J, with 17 bases in between. The CDR3 nucleotides read TGTGCCAGCAGCCCCCCCGGAGAGGAGGGTGAGCAGTTCTTC. Translation: CASSPPGEEGEQFF.

This clonotype was counted at least ten times. The CDR3 region has the DNA TGTGCCAGCAGCAAAGGCGGGACAGGGTACTACGAGCAGTACTTC. Translated: CASSKGGTGYYEQYF. The rearrangement uses TRBV7-2 and TRBJ2-7; 9 bases line up with TRBD1. The germline V gene has CDR1 SGHTA and CDR2 FQGNSA. The V and J ends lost 5 bases and 3 bases, in that order; junction bases with no gene match: 8. This CDR3 comprises 15 residues.

This clonotype came up a few times. The CDR3 nucleotides are TGTGCCAGCAGCTTTTGGACAGCGAAGGGAAACACCATATATTTT. It translates to CASSFWTAKGNTIYF. The chain has TRBV7-2 and TRBJ1-3, with D perhaps TRBD1 (6 bases). The CDR3 length is 15 residues. Between the trimmed V and J ends, which lost 3 bases and 4 bases, there was a span of 13 bases. The germline CDR1 and CDR2 sequences are SGHTA and FQGNSA.

This clonotype was seen ten or more times. The chain recombines TRBV21-1 with TRBJ2-7; TRBD1 was called by the table and not checked on the DNA. TRBV21-1 is annotated as a pseudogene. The CDR3 runs to 11 residues. The CDR3 sequence: CGKRGGIEQYV. The CDR3 nucleotides read TGTGGTAAACGGGGGGGGATCGAGCAGTACGTC.

The chain links TRBV4-2 to TRBJ2-7; 9 bases are a match to TRBD1. Germline CDR1 and CDR2: LGHNA and YNFKEQ. The CDR3 length is 14 residues. The J segment lost 5 bases and the V segment lost 6 bases, leaving 8 bases of the junction unmatched. Here the CDR3 reads CASRGPGQGNEQYF. CDR3 nucleotide sequence: TGTGCCAGCAGGGGACCGGGACAGGGAAACGAGCAGTACTTC.

This clonotype appeared many times. The chain links TRBV5-7 to TRBJ2-5; weak D call: TRBD1 (5 bases). TRBV5-7 is designated an ORF whose function remains uncertain. The length of the CDR3 is 18 residues. Trimming removed 2 bases from V and 1 base from J, with 21 bases in between. In DNA, the CDR3 is TGTGCCAGCAGCTTCCCGGCCAGGGAACGAAGCCCCCAAGAGACCCAGTACTTC. This translates into CASSFPARERSPQETQYF.

The rearrangement uses TRBV5-1 and TRBJ2-3, with a tentative D call TRBD1 (5 bases). The CDR3 consists of 15 residues. CDR1 and CDR2 from the germline V gene are SGHRS and YFSETQ. Trimming removed 0 bases from V and 0 bases from J, with 8 bases in between. The CDR3 sequence is CASSLDGQSTDTQYF. CDR3 coding DNA: TGCGCCAGCAGCTTGGATGGACAAAGCACAGATACGCAGTATTTT.

This clonotype has a count of ten or more. The rearrangement links TRBV4-2 to TRBJ2-7, with 10 bases aligning to TRBD1. The J segment lost 5 bases and the V segment lost 4 bases, leaving 2 bases of the junction unmatched. The CDR3 loop spans 13 amino acids. Germline CDR1 reads LGHNA; CDR2 reads YNFKEQ. CDR3 residues: CASSPGTGDEQYF. The CDR3 DNA reads as TGTGCCAGCAGCCCCGGGACAGGGGACGAGCAGTACTTC.

This clonotype was detected ten times or more. V usage is TRBV3-1 and J usage is TRBJ2-4; D is possibly TRBD1 or TRBD2 (6 bases each). The germline V gene has CDR1 LGHDT and CDR2 YNNKEL (reference sequence). V gave up 4 bases and J gave up 1 base, with 14 bases separating them. The CDR3 contains 16 residues. This CDR3 reads CASSLQPGAAKNIQYF. The CDR3 DNA reads as TGTGCCAGCAGCCTCCAACCGGGGGCTGCCAAAAACATTCAGTACTTC.